These 32 T cell receptor beta chains were sequenced from one sample in a study of blood T cell repertoires in COVID-19. Sequencing was performed with immunoSEQ multiplex PCR; in TCRdb, only in-frame clones are kept and a portion is missing. This sample carries more than 75,000 clones, about four fifths of them seen once, and the ten largest clones take 8.5% to 12%. Material: peripheral blood. Receptors were obtained from a man aged 55-75 years with acute or convalescent COVID-19.

The chain joins TRBV6-1 to TRBJ2-6, with D perhaps matching TRBD2 (6 bases). The germline V gene encodes CDR1 MNHNS and CDR2 SASEGT. The CDR3 is made up of 19 amino acids. V was clipped by 1 base and J by 4 bases, with 20 bases between them. As DNA, the CDR3 is TGTGCCAGCAGTGAAGAACGGGGTGGGGGGAGAGGAGGGGCCAACGTCCTGACTTTC. It specifies CASSEERGGGRGGANVLTF.

V and J are TRBV12-3 or TRBV12-4 and TRBJ2-2; perhaps TRBD1 as D (6 bases). V gave up 7 bases and J gave up 8 bases, with 11 bases separating them. The CDR3 length is 12 residues. As DNA, the CDR3 is TGTGCCAGCAAGAGAAGGGGGGGGGAGCTGTTTTTT. As protein: CASKRRGGELFF.

This chain uses TRBV19 with TRBJ2-5; 11 bases fit TRBD2. This CDR3 contains 15 residues. V lost 5 bases to trimming and J lost 7 bases; unmatched junction nucleotides: 9. CDR1 and CDR2 from the germline V gene are LNHDA and SQIVND (reference sequence). The CDR3 DNA reads TGTGCCAGTAGTGCCCGGACTAGCGGGTTGGGGACCCAGTACTTC. Its translation is CASSARTSGLGTQYF.

This clone has a single count. The V gene is TRBV11-3, the J gene TRBJ1-1; D gene unclear. CDR1 is SGHNT, CDR2 YENEEA, per germline. CDR3 length equals 14 residues. V was pared by 8 bases and J by 1 base, with 14 bases between. Here the CDR3 reads CASPTERSNTEAFF. Written as DNA, the CDR3 is TGTGCCAGCCCGACTGAACGGTCGAACACTGAAGCTTTCTTT.

The chain joins TRBV5-1 to TRBJ2-2; the D gene is possibly TRBD2 (5 bases). This CDR3 spans 14 amino acids. The germline V gene encodes CDR1 SGHRS and CDR2 YFSETQ. Trimming cost V 9 bases and J 3 bases, with 15 bases left between them. CDR3 in DNA: TGCGCCACCGCAGAGGGCGGGTACACCGGGGAGCTGTTTTTT. This sequence encodes CATAEGGYTGELFF.

This CDR3 reads CASSLTPGGAFF. The CDR3 bases are TGTGCCAGCAGTTTGACTCCGGGTGGAGCTTTCTTT. This rearrangement joins TRBV12-3 or TRBV12-4 to TRBJ1-1; D call uncertain. Trimming took off 3 bases at V and 10 bases at J, with 12 bases between the two ends. This CDR3 region has 12 residues.

A few counts support this clone. The V gene is TRBV4-3, the J gene TRBJ2-7, with 10 bases fitting TRBD2. V lost 1 base and J lost 1; bases outside the gene matches: 10. Germline CDR1 LGHNA, CDR2 YSLEER. CDR3 length: 18 residues. The CDR3: CASSQGLSGGVGSYEQYF. The CDR3 nucleotides read TGCGCCAGCAGCCAAGGGTTGAGCGGGGGGGTGGGTTCCTACGAGCAGTACTTC.

The CDR3 is CASSLAFRGYGYTF. The CDR3 DNA is TGTGCCAGCAGCTTGGCCTTCCGAGGGTATGGCTACACCTTC. V is TRBV5-4 and J is TRBJ1-2, with D uncertain. V was cut by 0 bases and J by 5 bases, with 11 bases left in between. CDR1 is SGHNT, CDR2 YYREEE, per germline (reference sequence). The CDR3 has 14 amino acids.

This chain connects TRBV30 to TRBJ1-1, with D hard to call. The V end lost 1 base, the J end lost 5 bases, and 14 bases lay between the germline ends. This CDR3 is built from 14 residues. Germline loops: CDR1 GTSNPN, CDR2 SVGIG (reference sequence). The CDR3, as DNA: TGTGCCTGGAGTGGAATCTTAGGAGGGACTGAAGCTTTCTTT. This gives the protein CAWSGILGGTEAFF.

The chain employs TRBV4-3 and TRBJ2-7; TRBD2 matches at 13 bases. J gave up 4 bases and V 4 bases, and 4 bases lay outside the gene matches. The length of the CDR3 is 15 residues. The germline V gene has CDR1 LGHNA and CDR2 YSLEER. The CDR3, as DNA: TGCGCCAGCAGCCCAGGACTAGCGGGAGCTTACGAGCAGTACTTC. It specifies CASSPGLAGAYEQYF.

The table lists this clone with a count of one. The genes are TRBV3-1 (or the pseudogene TRBV3-2) and TRBJ2-1; tentatively, D is TRBD2 (6 bases). This CDR3 contains 14 residues. V lost 1 base to trimming and J lost 2 bases, with 6 bases between them. From germline, CDR1 is LGHDT and CDR2 YNNKEL (reference sequence). CDR3 DNA sequence: TGTGCCAGCAGCCAAGCGGGAGCCTACAATGAGCAGTTCTTC. Protein: CASSQAGAYNEQFF.

The chain combines TRBV23-1 with TRBJ2-7, with D possibly TRBD1 on 8 matching bases. TRBV23-1 is assigned to the ORF class and has an uncertain function. Trimming removed 7 bases from V and 6 bases from J, with 13 bases in between. The CDR3 spans 12 residues. In nucleotides, the CDR3 is TGCGCCAGCACCAACAGGGGGGGCGAGCAGTACTTC. Encoded protein: CASTNRGGEQYF.

J is TRBJ2-1 and V is TRBV28; 9 positions match TRBD2. V was pared by 6 bases and J by 0 bases, with 6 bases of the junction left unmatched. The CDR3 extends over 16 amino acids. Germline-derived CDR1 and CDR2 are MDHEN and SYDVKM. The CDR3 reads CASSTSAGGSYNEQFF. The CDR3 DNA follows: TGTGCCAGCAGCACTTCAGCGGGAGGCTCCTACAATGAGCAGTTCTTC.

This chain joins TRBV6-5 and TRBJ1-3, with 8 positions matching TRBD1. CDR3 length: 15 residues. Germline CDR1 is MNHEY and CDR2 is SVGAGI. The trim removed 5 bases at V and 0 bases at J, leaving 3 bases unmatched. As DNA, the CDR3 is TGTGCCAGCAGTCCCAGGGGGCACTCTGGAAACACCATATATTTT. It encodes CASSPRGHSGNTIYF.

The rearrangement links TRBV24-1 to TRBJ2-3, with 8 bases identical to TRBD2. This CDR3 region has 14 residues. The ends lost 6 bases at V and 6 bases at J; junction bases unmatched: 7. Germline lookup yields CDR1 KGHDR and CDR2 SFDVKD. The CDR3 sequence is CATSSGRVPDTQYF. In DNA form, the CDR3 reads TGTGCCACCAGTAGCGGGAGAGTCCCCGATACGCAGTATTTT.

The chain joins TRBV2 to TRBJ1-2, with 9 positions matching TRBD1. Losses at the gene ends were 7 bases for V and 8 bases for J; bases not matched to a gene: 8. Germline CDR1 SNHLY, CDR2 FYNNEI. The CDR3 contains 13 residues. CDR3 bases: TGTGCCAGCAAATTGGGACAGGGCGAGGGCTACACCTTC. This sequence encodes CASKLGQGEGYTF.

The chain has TRBV6-5 and TRBJ2-1; TRBD2 aligns across 11 bases. The CDR3 covers 16 residues. V trimming: 0 bases; J trimming: 8 bases; junction bases outside the gene matches: 6. Looked up from germline, CDR1 is MNHEY and CDR2 is SVGAGI. Here the CDR3 DNA reads TGTGCCAGCAGTTACTCGTCTAGCGGGAGGAGCTATGAGCAGTTCTTC. Its translation: CASSYSSSGRSYEQFF.

The rearrangement joins TRBV9 to TRBJ2-1; 10 nucleotides align to TRBD2. Germline CDR1 SGDLS, CDR2 YYNGEE. CDR3 length: 16 amino acids. The V and J ends lost 4 bases and 4 bases, in that order; junction bases with no gene match: 8. The CDR3 DNA is TGTGCCAGCAGCCTCGGAACTAGCGGGGCATACAATGAGCAGTTCTTC. It specifies CASSLGTSGAYNEQFF. Supplemented by reference TRBV9 and TRBJ2-1, the full variable domain reads DSGVTQTPKHLITATGQRVTLRCSPRSGDLSVYWYQQSLDQGLQFLIQYYNGEERAKGNILERFSAQQFPDLHSELNLSSLELGDSALYFCASSLGTSGAYNEQFFGPGTRLTVL.

The CDR3 DNA reads as TGTGCCAGCAGTGATCAGTACGAGCAGTACTTC. This sequence encodes CASSDQYEQYF. The chain joins TRBV2 to TRBJ2-7; no definite D call. The CDR3 contains 11 residues. The ends were cut back, 3 bases at V and 4 bases at J, with 4 bases in the middle. Germline V gene data show CDR1 as SNHLY and CDR2 as FYNNEI.

This chain joins TRBV6-2 or TRBV6-3 and TRBJ2-1; 9 nucleotides line up with TRBD2. The CDR3 runs 14 residues. The ends lost 5 bases at V and 8 bases at J; junction bases unmatched: 7. Germline V gene data show CDR1 as MNHEY and CDR2 as SVGEGT. The CDR3: CASSKGGGADEQFF. CDR3 bases: TGTGCCAGCAGTAAAGGCGGGGGGGCCGATGAGCAGTTCTTC.

The chain carries TRBV2 and TRBJ2-5; 10 bases fit TRBD2. Germline V gene lookup returns CDR1 SNHLY and CDR2 FYNNEI. The CDR3 extends over 15 amino acids. Unmatched junction bases numbered 12, after V lost 10 bases and J lost 4 bases. CDR3 sequence: CAITLRSGRGETQYF. The CDR3 nucleotides are TGTGCCATTACTTTGAGGAGCGGGAGGGGAGAGACCCAGTACTTC.

This clone was counted many times. The V call is TRBV19, the J call TRBJ2-7, with TRBD1 matching over 11 bases. V was clipped by 5 bases and J by 5 bases; unmatched bases: 5. The germline gives CDR1 LNHDA, CDR2 SQIVND (reference sequence). This CDR3 is built from 14 residues. The CDR3 nucleotides are TGTGCCAGTAGTCCTAGGACAGGGGGCGACGAGCAGTACTTC. Protein: CASSPRTGGDEQYF.

The chain links TRBV11-2 to TRBJ2-7; 9 nucleotides line up with TRBD1. The CDR3 runs 17 residues. V trimming: 2 bases; J trimming: 1 base; junction bases outside the gene matches: 9. Looked up from germline, CDR1 is SGHAT and CDR2 is FQNNGV. CDR3 DNA: TGTGCCAGCAGCTTACGTCCTCTAGGACAGGGGTCCTACGAGCAGTACTTC. It encodes CASSLRPLGQGSYEQYF.

This clone was observed a single time. J is TRBJ1-5 and V is TRBV7-8; 9 nucleotides match TRBD1. The CDR3 length is 16 residues. Germline CDR1 is SGHVS and CDR2 is FQNEAQ. Losses at the gene ends were 3 bases for V and 7 bases for J; bases not matched to a gene: 10. CDR3 sequence (DNA): TGTGCCAGCAGCTTTAATTCGGGACAGGGCTTACAGCCCCAGCATTTT. It codes for CASSFNSGQGLQPQHF.

This sequence joins TRBV28 and TRBJ2-7, with 8 bases fitting TRBD1. The CDR3 is 15 residues long. V shed 6 bases and J 2 bases; nucleotides not matched to a gene: 9. Germline loops: CDR1 MDHEN, CDR2 SYDVKM. The CDR3 sequence: CASRAGTGVTYEQYF. CDR3 DNA sequence: TGTGCCAGCAGGGCCGGGACAGGTGTAACCTACGAGCAGTACTTC.

The rearrangement uses TRBV28 and TRBJ1-6; D unresolved. V was pared by 7 bases and J by 11 bases, with 9 bases between. CDR1 is MDHEN and CDR2 is SYDVKM in the germline V gene. The CDR3 runs 11 residues. In nucleotides, the CDR3 is TGTGCCAGCAATTCTGGCCCACCCCTCCACTTT. It is translated as CASNSGPPLHF.

This rearrangement joins TRBV27 to TRBJ2-5; 9 nucleotides match TRBD1. V shed 4 bases, J shed 3 bases, and the junction held 9 bases outside the gene matches. Looked up from germline, CDR1 is MNHEY and CDR2 is SMNVEV (reference sequence). The CDR3 is made up of 16 amino acids. CDR3 region: CASSSVGTGNEETQYF. In DNA form, the CDR3 reads TGTGCCAGCAGTTCCGTAGGGACAGGGAATGAAGAGACCCAGTACTTC.

Sample share makes this clone medium-sized. V and J are TRBV6-1 and TRBJ1-5; D is unclear. Germline-derived CDR1 and CDR2 are MNHNS and SASEGT. Trimming removed 2 bases from V and 3 bases from J, with 11 bases in between. This CDR3 comprises 15 residues. The CDR3 DNA reads TGTGCCAGCAGTGAAAACCCGACTCTCAATCAGCCCCAGCATTTT. This translates into CASSENPTLNQPQHF.

The gene calls are TRBV30 and TRBJ1-3; 7 bases fit TRBD1. Per the germline V gene, CDR1 is GTSNPN and CDR2 is SVGIG (reference sequence). V lost 1 base, J lost 0 bases, and 12 bases stayed unmatched. This CDR3 has 18 amino acids. CDR3 loop: CAWSASTGSILSGNTIYF. The CDR3 nucleotides read TGTGCCTGGAGTGCATCGACAGGGTCAATCCTCTCTGGAAACACCATATATTTT.

V is TRBV5-1 and J is TRBJ2-1; D perhaps matches TRBD1 (5 bases). The germline V and J ends were trimmed by 0 bases and 5 bases, with 9 bases remaining between them. Germline V CDR1 and CDR2: SGHRS, YFSETQ. The CDR3 has 14 residues. CDR3 residues: CASSLGPRDNEQFF. CDR3 bases: TGCGCCAGCAGCTTGGGCCCCAGGGACAATGAGCAGTTCTTC.

CDR3: CASSLEGRGGYTF. CDR3 DNA: TGCGCCAGCAGCTTGGAGGGTCGGGGTGGCTACACCTTC. The chain couples TRBV5-1 to TRBJ1-2; the D is unclear. The CDR3 spans 13 residues. Germline CDR1 SGHRS, CDR2 YFSETQ. Trimming left V 0 bases short and J 7 bases short, with 10 bases between.

The rearrangement links TRBV6-5 to TRBJ1-2; D is unresolved. The V and J ends lost 5 bases and 0 bases respectively, with 10 bases between them. This CDR3 has 14 residues. CDR1 and CDR2 (germline): MNHEY, SVGAGI. The CDR3 sequence: CASSPFGANYGYTF. The CDR3 region has the DNA TGTGCCAGCAGTCCTTTCGGGGCTAACTATGGCTACACCTTC.